This T cell receptor beta chain was sequenced for a study of blood T cells in healthy people across ages. The use of a sample-barcoded 5' primer and a J-beta primer mix characterized a second PCR of about 6 to 12 cycles. In TCRdb, the 5' RACE reads were re-called with MiXCR into one record per CDR3 protein. Of roughly 2 million distinct CDR3 sequences in the sample, roughly 49% were seen once. The V end lost 4 bases, the J end lost 3 bases, and 9 bases lay between the germline ends. There are 13 residues in the CDR3. Germline V CDR1 and CDR2: MNHEY, SVGEGT. The chain employs TRBV6-2 or TRBV6-3 and TRBJ1-2; D is ambiguous. This clonotype was sampled from a woman between 35 and 50 years old in good health. Source material: blood. The CDR3 sequence is CASSSEAYYGYTF. The CDR3 DNA is TGTGCCAGCAGTTCCGAGGCCTACTATGGCTACACCTTC.